The clone carrying this TCR beta chain has a handful of counts. The V segment lost 2 bases and the J segment 1 base; nucleotides outside the gene matches: 1. Germline CDR1 MNHNS, CDR2 SASEGT. The CDR3 covers 17 residues. These data originate in a study of blood T cell repertoires in COVID-19. Overall study: Collection of acute and convalescent COVID-19 samples took place in the United States, Italy and Spain. Sample material is recorded as cDNA or gDNA derived from T cells, B-cell-depleted T cells, or PBMCs.

Per the original methods: Amplification of reference gene primers was used by the study to estimate nucleated cell counts. This table comes from immunoSEQ multiplex PCR, and its TCRdb copy is limited to in-frame clones, with some not included. Clone size and V and J calls were adopted from that table, with D and trimming inferred from the DNA. This sample carries some 130,000 clones, about 91% of them seen once, and the ten largest clones take about 9.4%. The gene calls are TRBV6-1 and TRBJ2-2; 13 positions agree with TRBD2. Sequencing was performed on peripheral blood. The sequence derives from a man in his fifties or sixties with acute or convalescent COVID-19. CDR3 coding DNA: TGTGCCAGCAGTGAAAGGACTAGCGGGAGGAACACCGGGGAGCTGTTTTTT. As protein: CASSERTSGRNTGELFF.